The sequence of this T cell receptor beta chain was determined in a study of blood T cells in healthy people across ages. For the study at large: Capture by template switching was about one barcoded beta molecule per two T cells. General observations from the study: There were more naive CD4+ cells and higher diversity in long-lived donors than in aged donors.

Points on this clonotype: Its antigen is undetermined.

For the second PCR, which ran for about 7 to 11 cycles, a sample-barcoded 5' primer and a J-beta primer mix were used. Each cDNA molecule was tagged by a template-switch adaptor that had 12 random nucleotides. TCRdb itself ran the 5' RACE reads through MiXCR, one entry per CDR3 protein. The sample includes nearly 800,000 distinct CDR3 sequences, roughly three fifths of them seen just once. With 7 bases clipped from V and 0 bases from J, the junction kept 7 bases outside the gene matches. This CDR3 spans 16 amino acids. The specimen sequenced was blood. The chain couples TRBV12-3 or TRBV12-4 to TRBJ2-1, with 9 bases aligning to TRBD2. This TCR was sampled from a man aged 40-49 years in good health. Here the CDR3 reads CASTVSGRPSYNEQFF. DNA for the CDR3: TGTGCCAGCACCGTTAGCGGGAGACCCTCCTACAATGAGCAGTTCTTC.